The 24 T cell receptor beta chains below all came from one sample that was sequenced in a study of T cells in localized non-small cell lung cancer. TCRdb's copy holds only in-frame clones and misses some; the assay was immunoSEQ multiplex PCR. The table lists 1,700 or so clones, nearly 30% of them singletons, with 12% in the top ten. The source was normal lung tissue next to the tumor, collected before any cancer treatment. The receptors derive from a male donor aged 60 or over with stage II squamous cell lung carcinoma.

This clone appeared a few times. The CDR3, as DNA: TGTGCCAGCAGCCCGCGAATCGTGGGCAATCAGCCCCAGCATTTT. Residues: CASSPRIVGNQPQHF. This chain joins TRBV28 and TRBJ1-5; no clear D gene. Trimming removed 6 bases at V and 2 bases at J, with 14 bases between. Germline V lookup: CDR1 MDHEN, CDR2 SYDVKM. This CDR3 region has 15 residues.

This clone has only a few counts. The V gene is TRBV30, the J gene TRBJ1-1, with a tentative D call TRBD1 (6 bases). Germline lookup yields CDR1 GTSNPN and CDR2 SVGIG (reference sequence). The germline V and J ends were trimmed by 4 bases and 0 bases, with 18 bases remaining between them. This CDR3 region has 16 residues. This CDR3 reads CAWNRLGATVNTEAFF. The CDR3, as DNA: TGTGCCTGGAATCGACTGGGGGCGACAGTGAACACTGAAGCTTTCTTT.

The chain employs TRBV19 and TRBJ1-1; D may be TRBD1 (5 bases). This CDR3 comprises 16 residues. Germline-derived CDR1 and CDR2 are LNHDA and SQIVND (reference sequence). The V end lost 3 bases, the J end lost 4 bases, and 18 bases lay between the germline ends. For the CDR3, the DNA is TGTGCCAGTAGTATTTCCGCCAGGGTTTATGGCACTGAAGCTTTCTTT. Translated: CASSISARVYGTEAFF.

This CDR3 reads CASPGPNNEQFF. CDR3 DNA sequence: TGTGCCTCCCCCGGGCCCAACAATGAGCAGTTCTTC. V is TRBV30 and J is TRBJ2-1; D gene unclear. This CDR3 is 12 amino acids long. The germline V and J ends were trimmed by 7 bases and 5 bases, with 12 bases remaining between them. Germline CDR1 GTSNPN, CDR2 SVGIG (reference sequence).

This clone appeared a few times. The chain carries TRBV25-1 and TRBJ1-1; D is unresolved. Trimming removed 2 bases from V and 1 base from J, with 14 bases in between. The CDR3 consists of 16 residues. Germline lookup yields CDR1 MGHDK and CDR2 SYGVNS. The CDR3 loop is CASSERVTSGNTEAFF. The DNA for the CDR3 is TGTGCCAGCAGTGAACGGGTGACTTCGGGGAACACTGAAGCTTTCTTT.

By its share, this clone is medium-sized. The J gene is TRBJ2-7, the V gene TRBV9, with 10 bases lining up with TRBD1. This CDR3 contains 15 residues. With 5 bases clipped from V and 2 bases from J, the junction kept 7 bases outside the gene matches. Looked up from germline, CDR1 is SGDLS and CDR2 is YYNGEE. The CDR3 protein is CASSDAGTGAYEQYF. In nucleotides, the CDR3 is TGTGCCAGCAGTGACGCCGGGACAGGGGCCTACGAGCAGTACTTC.

The V gene is TRBV18, the J gene TRBJ2-7; TRBD1 matches 7 bases. CDR3 length equals 14 residues. Trimming cost V 5 bases and J 3 bases; bases outside gene matches: 7. Germline V CDR1 and CDR2: KGHSH, LQKENI. In DNA, the CDR3 is TGTGCCAGCTCATCTCGGACAGGCTTCTACGAGCAGTACTTC. Protein sequence: CASSSRTGFYEQYF.

On this clone: A junction boundary mismatches the germline segment, possibly from a read error. J is TRBJ2-7 and V is TRBV7-2; D unclear. The length of the CDR3 is 13 residues. Looked up from germline, CDR1 is SGHTA and CDR2 is FQGNSA. CDR3 in amino acids: CATSRGASYEQYF. Written as DNA, the CDR3 is TGTGCCACCAGCAGAGGTGCCTCCTACGAGCAGTACTTC.

This clone was observed a handful of times. The chain uses TRBV18 and TRBJ2-7, with 7 bases matching TRBD1. Germline lookup yields CDR1 KGHSH and CDR2 LQKENI. The CDR3 is made up of 14 amino acids. J gave up 6 bases and V 2 bases, and 7 bases lay outside the gene matches. This CDR3 reads CASSPAQGYIEQYF. The CDR3 bases are TGTGCCAGCTCACCAGCACAGGGGTATATCGAGCAGTACTTC.

This clone occurred a few times. The chain uses TRBV15 and TRBJ1-2; 8 bases are a match to TRBD1. V shed 0 bases and J 6 bases; nucleotides not matched to a gene: 9. The CDR3 contains 16 residues. Germline V gene sequence: CDR1 LNHNV, CDR2 YYDKDF (reference sequence). The CDR3 protein is CATSRDQAQGAHGYTF. CDR3 bases: TGTGCCACCAGCAGAGATCAGGCTCAGGGGGCGCATGGCTACACCTTC.

V is TRBV12-5 and J is TRBJ2-7, with TRBD1 matching 12 bases. Germline CDR1 is LGHNT and CDR2 is FRNRAP. The CDR3 spans 17 residues. J gave up 3 bases and V 1 base, and 7 bases lay outside the gene matches. CDR3 sequence (DNA): TGTGCTAGTGGTTTGGCCAAGGGACAGGGGGCTAACTACGAGCAGTACTTC. It codes for CASGLAKGQGANYEQYF.

This chain uses TRBV25-1 with TRBJ1-1; D gene uncertain. Per the germline V gene, CDR1 is MGHDK and CDR2 is SYGVNS. Trimming left V 3 bases short and J 0 bases short, with 8 bases between. The CDR3 spans 14 residues. The DNA of the CDR3 is TGTGCCAGCAGTGACCTCGACATGAACACTGAAGCTTTCTTT. It specifies CASSDLDMNTEAFF.

CDR3 amino acids: CASSLGPGRNTEAFF. The CDR3 DNA reads as TGTGCCAGCAGCTTAGGTCCAGGGCGGAACACTGAAGCTTTCTTT. V and J are TRBV11-3 and TRBJ1-1, with D possibly TRBD1 on 5 matching bases. Germline CDR1 reads SGHNT; CDR2 reads YENEEA. CDR3 size: 15 residues. The germline V and J ends were trimmed by 1 base and 1 base, with 10 bases remaining between them.

There are a few counts of this clone. This chain links TRBV9 with TRBJ1-3; TRBD1 might be the D (6 bases). CDR1 and CDR2 from the germline V gene are SGDLS and YYNGEE. Trimming cost V 3 bases and J 4 bases, with 17 bases left between them. There are 16 residues in the CDR3. The CDR3 sequence is CASSGTDKGVGNTIYF. The CDR3 bases are TGTGCCAGCAGCGGGACAGATAAGGGCGTCGGAAACACCATATATTTT.

The CDR3 sequence: CASSSGTYTSTDTQYF. In DNA, the CDR3 is TGTGCCAGCAGCTCAGGGACTTATACTAGCACAGATACGCAGTATTTT. The chain recombines TRBV11-3 with TRBJ2-3, with a tentative D call TRBD2 (6 bases). The CDR3 length is 16 residues. Germline-derived CDR1 and CDR2 are SGHNT and YENEEA. Trimming cost V 4 bases and J 0 bases, with 14 bases left between them.

The chain employs TRBV18 and TRBJ2-1; D possibly corresponds to TRBD2 (6 bases). Germline V gene sequence: CDR1 KGHSH, CDR2 LQKENI. This CDR3 spans 20 amino acids. Trimming took 3 bases from V and 0 from J, leaving 24 bases between them. The CDR3 nucleotides are TGTGCCAGCTCACCGGGCCGGTTCCTAAGGGTGGAGGGCTCCTACAATGAGCAGTTCTTC. It encodes CASSPGRFLRVEGSYNEQFF.

In this sample, this clone turned up a few times. The V and J genes are TRBV18 and TRBJ2-1, with D maybe TRBD2 (6 bases). The CDR3 is 16 residues long. Germline V gene lookup returns CDR1 KGHSH and CDR2 LQKENI. V was trimmed by 4 bases and J by 9 bases, leaving 22 bases between them. CDR3 sequence (DNA): TGTGCCAGCTCACTTTCCCGGCAGGGAGGTCAGGGTGAGCAGTTCTTC. Translation gives CASSLSRQGGQGEQFF.

J is TRBJ1-4 and V is TRBV7-2; D is ambiguous. Looked up from germline, CDR1 is SGHTA and CDR2 is FQGNSA. The V gene lost 5 bases and the J gene lost 7 bases, with 11 bases spanning the gap. The CDR3 is made up of 13 amino acids. The CDR3, as DNA: TGTGCCAGCAGCATAGGGCGGGGTGAAAAACTGTTTTTT. Amino acid sequence: CASSIGRGEKLFF.

The DNA of the CDR3 is TGTGCCAGCAGCCTAATACCTTCTAGCACAGATACGCAGTATTTT. It codes for CASSLIPSSTDTQYF. This sequence joins TRBV11-3 and TRBJ2-3; no clear D. Trimming took off 5 bases at V and 0 bases at J, with 12 bases between the two ends. Germline V gene data show CDR1 as SGHNT and CDR2 as YENEEA. The CDR3 runs 15 residues.

The rearrangement uses TRBV25-1 and TRBJ1-4; 7 positions agree with TRBD1. J gave up 8 bases and V 6 bases, and 6 bases lay outside the gene matches. Germline V lookup: CDR1 MGHDK, CDR2 SYGVNS. The CDR3 extends over 13 amino acids. The CDR3 region is CASSDRVDEKLFF. CDR3 nucleotide sequence: TGTGCCAGCAGCGACAGGGTAGACGAAAAACTGTTTTTT.

By share, this clone counts as medium-sized. The genes are TRBV28 and TRBJ1-6; TRBD1 might be the D (6 bases). The CDR3 loop spans 15 amino acids. Trimming took 5 bases from V and 13 from J, leaving 21 bases between them. Germline V gene lookup returns CDR1 MDHEN and CDR2 SYDVKM. The CDR3 coding sequence is TGTGCCAGCAGTACACCTAAACAGGGTGTGGGTCCCCTCCACTTT. This translates into CASSTPKQGVGPLHF.

The rearrangement links TRBV6-8 to TRBJ2-7; TRBD2 is a possible D gene (5 bases). CDR1 is MNHGY, CDR2 SAAAGT, per germline. V lost 0 bases to trimming and J lost 5 bases, with 14 bases between them. The CDR3 contains 15 residues. The CDR3 loop reads CASSYSSLAPHEQYF. The CDR3 DNA follows: TGTGCCAGCAGTTACTCGAGTCTAGCTCCCCACGAGCAGTACTTC.

The gene calls are TRBV12-5 and TRBJ1-1; 9 bases align to TRBD1. The CDR3 loop spans 15 amino acids. From germline, CDR1 is LGHNT and CDR2 FRNRAP. CDR3 DNA sequence: TGTGCCAGCACCTTCGCGACAGGGGGTGTGACTGAAGCTTTCTTT. Protein: CASTFATGGVTEAFF.

This chain links TRBV7-6 with TRBJ1-1; D unresolved. V lost 5 bases and J 0 bases, leaving 16 bases between the germline ends. From germline, CDR1 is SGHVS and CDR2 FNYEAQ. This CDR3 contains 16 residues. The CDR3 loop reads CASSQLAGMMNTEAFF. The CDR3 DNA follows: TGTGCCAGCAGCCAACTAGCAGGAATGATGAACACTGAAGCTTTCTTT.